The sequence of this T cell receptor (beta chain) was determined in a study of technical replicates of blood from a handful of donors (dated by TCRdb to 2017 to 2019). Library preparation employed the immunoSEQ multiplex PCR assay. TCRdb mirrors the immuneACCESS table, restricted to in-frame sequences. Some clones are absent from its copies; in checked studies, under half trace to an unresolved V gene, and the reason for the others is unknown. This sample has around 95,000 clones in its table, and roughly 94% of those were observed once. Of the sample, about 0.22% falls within the top ten clones. V drops 7 bases and J drops 5 bases, leaving 12 bases in between. The germline V gene gives CDR1 as SGHDT and CDR2 as YYEEEE. The CDR3 has 13 amino acids, counting the end cysteine and phenylalanine. The sequence is cut down to CDR3 DNA, 39 bases in frame from base 1. As for this clone: It lacks a known antigen. The input lacks base qualities; no much larger clone sits a single base away.

Sequences were obtained from T cells isolated from PBMCs. The clonotype comes from a human donor in good health. The sequence is built from TRBV5-6 and TRBJ2-2, and perhaps TRBD1 as D gene, on 6 matching bases. The DNA is TGTGCCAGCGTCATAGGGGGTACCGGGGAGCTGTTTTTT. This codes for CASVIGGTGELFF.